These 2 T cell receptor beta chains came from one sample sequenced in a study of blood T cells in healthy people across ages (dated by TCRdb to 2015 to 2017). Libraries were prepared through 5' RACE. Sequenced on an Illumina HiSeq 2500. A second PCR of about 6 to 11 cycles was performed with a sample-barcoded 5' primer and a J-beta primer mix. The public reads were reprocessed in TCRdb via fastp at Q25 and MiXCR, keeping in-frame beta chains. Each entry merges the rows of one CDR3 protein and shows their most common DNA and genes. The sample profile shows some 730,000 distinct CDR3 sequences; 22% of them were found once. Together, the top ten hold roughly a fifth of the sample. The source material was blood. These TCRs come from a man aged 65 to 85 in good health.

The chain joins TRBV5-1 to TRBJ2-5; the D is unclear. This CDR3 has 15 amino acids. V was pared by 0 bases and J by 1 base, with 10 bases between. Per the germline V gene, CDR1 is SGHRS and CDR2 is YFSETQ. CDR3 nucleotides: TGCGCCAGCAGCTTGGTGGTGGGCACCCAAGAGACCCAGTACTTC. Encoded protein: CASSLVVGTQETQYF.

The chain carries TRBV29-1 and TRBJ2-7; D is unclear. With 7 bases removed from V and 2 bases from J, the gap between germline ends came to 30 bases. Germline V gene sequence: CDR1 SQVTM, CDR2 ANQGSEA. The CDR3 sequence is 18 residues long. DNA of the CDR3: TGCAGCGCCAACTCTAGACACCTTCACCTAAAGAAGGCCTACGAGCAGTACTTC. Translated, it gives CSANSRHLHLKKAYEQYF.